One sample yielded the 32 T cell receptor beta chains listed below, sequenced in a study of regulatory T cells in long-lasting Graves disease (dated by TCRdb to the early 2020s). Library prep was done by multiplex PCR. Reads for this sample came from an Illumina HiSeq 4000. To build TCR beta libraries, CDR3 regions were amplified by Arm-PCR using iRepertoire HTBI primers. TCRdb reprocessed the public reads (quality trimming at Q25 with fastp, clone calling with MiXCR) and kept in-frame beta chains. Each CDR3 protein appears once, grouped with its most common genes and DNA. The table for this sample lists about half a million distinct CDR3 sequences; approximately 12% of them were counted only once. Of the sample, roughly 8.9% falls within the top ten clones. The time point tag for this specimen amounts to: newly diagnosed GD, antithyroid drugs for less than 3 months. RNA was extracted from PBMCs in TRIzol for both TCR sequencing and RNA sequencing.

This sample also belongs to another study, concerning T cells in Graves' hyperthyroidism and ophthalmopathy.

The sequences come from peripheral blood mononuclear cells (PBMCs), collected at new diagnosis, from a patient treated with antithyroid drugs. These receptor sequences come from a woman in her thirties with Graves disease. Donor details come from another sample of the same person, matched by shared clones.

The CDR3 DNA reads TGTGCCAGCAAAAGTAGGACAGGGGGCAATCAGCCCCAGCATTTT. This gives the protein CASKSRTGGNQPQHF. The V call is TRBV6-2 or TRBV6-3, the J call TRBJ1-5; TRBD1 matches 9 bases. The CDR3 loop spans 15 amino acids. V gave up 7 bases and J gave up 2 bases; unmatched junction bases: 6. CDR1 is MNHEY and CDR2 is SVGEGT in the germline V gene.

The V gene is TRBV13, the J gene TRBJ2-1; tentative D call: TRBD1 (6 bases). Trimming shortened V by 5 bases and J by 3 bases, and 20 bases separated the two germline ends. Looked up from germline, CDR1 is PRHDT and CDR2 is FYEKMQ (reference sequence). The CDR3 covers 17 residues. The CDR3 here is CASSRKRKSGHYNEQFF. For the CDR3, the DNA is TGTGCCAGCAGCCGTAAGAGGAAATCGGGACACTACAATGAGCAGTTCTTC.

The table lists this clonotype with many counts. DNA of the CDR3: TGTGCCACCAGCAGAGGGAGAGGGACCCCCTACGAGCAGTACTTC. It is translated as CATSRGRGTPYEQYF. The rearrangement uses TRBV15 and TRBJ2-7; D tentatively fits TRBD1 or TRBD2 (5 bases each). The length of the CDR3 is 15 residues. The germline CDR1 and CDR2 sequences are LNHNV and YYDKDF (reference sequence). Trimming cost V 1 base and J 2 bases, with 12 bases left between them.

This clonotype was detected many times. CDR3 residues: CASSVQHTDTQYF. CDR3 nucleotides: TGTGCCAGTAGTGTGCAACACACAGATACGCAGTATTTT. The chain carries TRBV19 and TRBJ2-3; no clear D gene. Germline V CDR1 and CDR2: LNHDA, SQIVND (reference sequence). The CDR3 consists of 13 residues. Trimming took 5 bases from V and 2 from J, leaving 8 bases between them.

This clonotype was counted many times. V and J are TRBV6-2 or TRBV6-3 and TRBJ1-1; D unresolved. Germline CDR1 and CDR2: MNHEY and SVGEGT. The CDR3 loop spans 15 amino acids. The germline V and J ends were trimmed by 0 bases and 4 bases, with 12 bases remaining between them. This CDR3 is CASSYSGRSSTEAFF. In DNA form, the CDR3 reads TGTGCCAGCAGTTACTCGGGGAGAAGTTCCACTGAAGCTTTCTTT.

At least ten counts were recorded for this clonotype. The chain joins TRBV19 to TRBJ1-5; D unresolved. V was pared by 4 bases and J by 7 bases, with 14 bases between. There are 14 residues in the CDR3. Germline CDR1 reads LNHDA; CDR2 reads SQIVND (reference sequence). CDR3 region: CASSRVQLRQPQHF. CDR3 bases: TGTGCCAGTAGTAGGGTACAGCTTCGGCAGCCCCAGCATTTT.

The chain has TRBV10-2 and TRBJ1-2; no firm D call. V was pared by 2 bases and J by 8 bases, with 12 bases between. Per the germline V gene, CDR1 is WSHSY and CDR2 is SAAADI. The CDR3 is made up of 13 amino acids. The CDR3 protein is CASSEGRIGGYTF. The CDR3 DNA sequence: TGCGCCAGCAGTGAGGGCAGAATAGGCGGCTACACCTTC.

In regard to this clonotype: This clone may be a read error of a much larger clone one base away. This chain links TRBV5-1 with TRBJ2-3; D is unresolved. This CDR3 has 12 residues. Germline V gene sequence: CDR1 SGHRS, CDR2 YFSETQ. The CDR3 reads CASSLVPDTPYF. In DNA form, the CDR3 reads TGCGCCAGCAGCTTGGTTCCGGATACGCCGTATTTT.

This clonotype was counted at least ten times. V gene TRBV18 combines with J gene TRBJ2-5; either TRBD1 or TRBD2 may fit D (5 bases each). The CDR3 is 15 residues long. Looked up from germline, CDR1 is KGHSH and CDR2 is LQKENI. Trimming took 0 bases from V and 4 from J, leaving 12 bases between them. This CDR3 reads CASSPPYPGRETQYF. The DNA of the CDR3 is TGTGCCAGCTCACCACCGTATCCGGGACGAGAGACCCAGTACTTC.

The V call is TRBV19, the J call TRBJ1-5; 10 bases match TRBD1. There are 21 residues in the CDR3. Germline CDR1 LNHDA, CDR2 SQIVND (reference sequence). V lost 5 bases, J lost 3 bases, and 22 bases stayed unmatched. CDR3 sequence (DNA): TGTGCCAGTAGTCAACGACAGGGGGCTTGGGGGAACCCTCGAGCCAATCAGCCCCAGCATTTT. Translating gives CASSQRQGAWGNPRANQPQHF. The complete variable domain, with remaining parts taken from reference TRBV19 and TRBJ1-5, reads DGGITQSPKYLFRKEGQNVTLSCEQNLNHDAMYWYRQDPGQGLRLIYYSQIVNDFQKGDIAEGYSVSREKKESFPLTVTSAQKNPTAFYLCASSQRQGAWGNPRANQPQHFGDGTRLSIL.

This clonotype has ten or more counts. J is TRBJ2-1 and V is TRBV11-3; D may be TRBD2 (6 bases). Trimming removed 5 bases from V and 1 base from J, with 18 bases in between. CDR1 and CDR2 (germline): SGHNT, YENEEA. The CDR3 covers 17 residues. The chain's CDR3 is CASSLSGTPLSYNEQFF. CDR3 nucleotides: TGTGCCAGCAGCCTCTCCGGGACTCCTCTGTCCTACAATGAGCAGTTCTTC.

This clonotype appeared many times. V usage is TRBV19 and J usage is TRBJ2-1; 7 bases align to TRBD2. This CDR3 contains 13 residues. The trim removed 7 bases at V and 4 bases at J, leaving 4 bases unmatched. Germline V gene data show CDR1 as LNHDA and CDR2 as SQIVND (reference sequence). The CDR3 DNA is TGTGCCAGTATGGGGGACTATTACAATGAGCAGTTCTTC. It specifies CASMGDYYNEQFF.

This clonotype showed up many times. The V gene is TRBV7-2, the J gene TRBJ2-4; no reliable D call. Trimming shortened V by 3 bases and J by 10 bases, and 16 bases separated the two germline ends. Per the germline V gene, CDR1 is SGHTA and CDR2 is FQGNSA. The CDR3 spans 14 residues. CDR3 region: CASSFLSTGWIQYF. CDR3 nucleotide sequence: TGTGCCAGCAGCTTCCTTTCGACTGGTTGGATTCAGTACTTC.

In its sample, this clonotype was seen a few times. The chain is built from TRBV6-2 or TRBV6-3 and TRBJ2-4, with a weak D call TRBD1 (6 bases). Per germline, CDR1 MNHEY and CDR2 SVGEGT. V lost 5 bases, J lost 0 bases, and 11 bases lay in between. The CDR3 runs to 15 residues. CDR3 residues: CASSPQGLAKNIQYF. The CDR3 DNA sequence: TGTGCCAGCAGTCCTCAGGGGCTAGCCAAAAACATTCAGTACTTC.

This clonotype came up many times. The V and J genes are TRBV20-1 and TRBJ2-1, with a tentative D call TRBD1 (6 bases). V was clipped by 6 bases and J by 3 bases, with 18 bases between them. Germline assignment: CDR1 DFQATT and CDR2 SNEGSKA (reference sequence). This CDR3 contains 15 residues. CDR3 sequence (DNA): TGCAGTGCCTTCCCCCGGACAGTCGTCTACAATGAGCAGTTCTTC. It encodes CSAFPRTVVYNEQFF.

This clonotype came up many times. The CDR3 is CSARDMGYNSPLHF. For the CDR3, the DNA is TGCAGTGCTAGAGATATGGGCTATAATTCACCCCTCCACTTT. The V and J genes are TRBV20-1 and TRBJ1-6; D gene unclear. The V end lost 0 bases, the J end lost 3 bases, and 6 bases lay between the germline ends. From germline, CDR1 is DFQATT and CDR2 SNEGSKA (reference sequence). The CDR3 contains 14 residues.

V usage is TRBV12-3 or TRBV12-4 and J usage is TRBJ1-2; no reliable D call. Between the trimmed V and J ends, which lost 5 bases and 5 bases, there was a span of 12 bases. The CDR3 runs to 13 residues. The CDR3: CASSQLGRYGYTF. CDR3 DNA sequence: TGTGCCAGCAGTCAACTCGGACGTTATGGCTACACCTTC.

A word on this clonotype: This may come from a read error, since a much larger clone is one base off. This chain connects TRBV11-2 to TRBJ1-2; D unclear. CDR3 size: 14 residues. The germline gives CDR1 SGHAT, CDR2 FQNNGV. CDR3 coding DNA: TGTGTCAGCAGCTTCCCCCGATTTAACTATGGCTACACCTTC. As protein: CVSSFPRFNYGYTF.

This clonotype has ten or more counts. J is TRBJ1-2 and V is TRBV18; possibly TRBD1 for D (5 bases). The CDR3 contains 13 residues. Germline CDR1 reads KGHSH; CDR2 reads LQKENI. V lost 2 bases and J 3 bases, leaving 7 bases between the germline ends. In DNA form, the CDR3 reads TGTGCCAGCTCACCAAGGGACGACTATGGCTACACCTTC. This gives the protein CASSPRDDYGYTF.

This clonotype was seen ten or more times. This chain connects TRBV2 to TRBJ2-7; D not certain. The CDR3 contains 14 residues. Trimming left V 3 bases short and J 2 bases short, with 11 bases between. Germline CDR1 SNHLY, CDR2 FYNNEI. The CDR3 DNA is TGTGCCAGCAGTGAGGGTAGACCGCCCTACGAGCAGTACTTC. Translating it yields CASSEGRPPYEQYF.

This clonotype was counted only a few times. V is TRBV24-1 and J is TRBJ2-7; D may be TRBD2 (6 bases). Trimming removed 3 bases at V and 1 base at J, with 6 bases between. The CDR3 totals 13 residues. CDR1 KGHDR and CDR2 SFDVKD come from the germline V gene. CDR3 coding DNA: TGTGCCACCAGTGATGGGGGGTCCTACGAGCAGTACTTC. Residues: CATSDGGSYEQYF.

This clonotype was picked up a small number of times. This chain joins TRBV24-1 and TRBJ1-5; tentative D call: TRBD1 (5 bases). V was pared by 4 bases and J by 4 bases, with 10 bases between. Germline CDR1 and CDR2: KGHDR and SFDVKD. The CDR3 extends over 14 amino acids. This CDR3 is CATSEWGENQPQHF. CDR3 nucleotide sequence: TGTGCCACCAGTGAGTGGGGGGAGAATCAGCCCCAGCATTTT.

This clonotype was counted ten times or more. The chain couples TRBV5-1 to TRBJ1-1, with 7 bases matching TRBD1. The CDR3 covers 15 residues. V trimming: 3 bases; J trimming: 1 base; junction bases outside the gene matches: 6. Germline V CDR1 and CDR2: SGHRS, YFSETQ. DNA of the CDR3: TGCGCCAGCAGCTCGGGGACAGCCGAGAACACTGAAGCTTTCTTT. Translated: CASSSGTAENTEAFF.

In this sample, this clonotype turned up a few times. The chain recombines TRBV5-1 with TRBJ2-1; D gene ambiguous. The V end lost 0 bases, the J end lost 5 bases, and 6 bases lay between the germline ends. The CDR3 sequence is 13 residues long. Germline CDR1 is SGHRS and CDR2 is YFSETQ. The CDR3 here is CASSLGIHNEQFF. The CDR3 bases are TGCGCCAGCAGCTTGGGGATACACAATGAGCAGTTCTTC.

In regard to this clonotype: An end of the junction does not agree with germline; a read error may underlie this. V gene TRBV9 combines with J gene TRBJ2-2, with D tentatively TRBD1 or TRBD2 (5 bases each). CDR3 length: 17 residues. In germline, CDR1 is SGDLS, CDR2 YYNGEE. The CDR3 region has the DNA TGTGCCAGCAGCCCACGGCAGGGCAGTGTTCGCACCGGGGAGCTGTATTTT. Amino acids: CASSPRQGSVRTGELYF. Complete variable domain (other parts from reference TRBV9 and TRBJ2-2): DSGVTQTPKHLITATGQRVTLRCSPRSGDLSVYWYQQSLDQGLQFLIQYYNGEERAKGNILERFSAQQFPDLHSELNLSSLELGDSALYFCASSPRQGSVRTGELYFGEGSRLTVL.

This clonotype was seen repeatedly, ten times or more. This rearrangement joins TRBV12-3 or TRBV12-4 to TRBJ2-3; a possible D gene is TRBD2 (5 bases). Deletions cut 4 bases from V and 2 bases from J, with 13 bases between. The CDR3 is 15 amino acids. In DNA form, the CDR3 reads TGTGCCAGCAGTTCGGCGGAGGACGTCACAGATACGCAGTATTTT. Protein product: CASSSAEDVTDTQYF.

A word on this clonotype: With a much larger clone just one base away, this may be a read error. The CDR3 end shows no conserved phenylalanine or tryptophan, and so a read error is likely. For the CDR3, the DNA is TGTGCCAGCAGTTACCCCTCGGCGGGGAAAGAGACCCAGTACCTC. It codes for CASSYPSAGKETQYL. The V gene is TRBV6-5, the J gene TRBJ2-5, with a tentative D call TRBD2 (6 bases). V was trimmed by 2 bases and J by 3 bases, leaving 13 bases between them. The CDR3 is 15 residues long. Germline V gene sequence: CDR1 MNHEY, CDR2 SVGAGI.

This clonotype was detected a few times. The rearrangement joins TRBV19 to TRBJ1-2, with 8 bases aligning to TRBD1. The CDR3 is 14 amino acids. V lost 6 bases to trimming and J lost 8 bases; unmatched junction nucleotides: 11. The V gene's germline CDR1 is LNHDA and CDR2 SQIVND (reference sequence). The CDR3 DNA reads as TGTGCCAGTAGCCCCGGACAGGGATACGCGGGCTACACCTTC. This encodes CASSPGQGYAGYTF.

This clonotype has a count of ten or more. This sequence joins TRBV25-1 and TRBJ1-1; maybe TRBD1 (5 bases). This CDR3 comprises 15 residues. Germline V gene sequence: CDR1 MGHDK, CDR2 SYGVNS. With 3 bases removed from V and 5 bases from J, the gap between germline ends came to 16 bases. The CDR3 DNA reads TGTGCCAGCAGTGACCAGACAGTTTTCTCGACTGAAGCTTTCTTT. Encoded protein: CASSDQTVFSTEAFF.

This clonotype was picked up many times. The chain is built from TRBV20-1 and TRBJ2-3, with D unresolved. The V and J ends lost 1 base and 0 bases respectively, with 5 bases between them. The germline V gene encodes CDR1 DFQATT and CDR2 SNEGSKA (reference sequence). The length of the CDR3 is 13 residues. CDR3 sequence: CSARVTSTDTQYF. The CDR3 region has the DNA TGCAGTGCTAGAGTGACTAGCACAGATACGCAGTATTTT.

This clonotype has a handful of counts. Relative to the germline gene, one junction end is altered; a read error may explain this. J is TRBJ1-3 and V is TRBV2; D ambiguous. The CDR3 spans 13 residues. CDR1 and CDR2 (germline): SNHLY, FYNNEI. The CDR3 is CASSDWWGITIYF. DNA of the CDR3: TGTGCCAGCAGTGATTGGTGGGGAATCACCATATATTTT.

Many counts were recorded for this clonotype. This chain connects TRBV7-9 to TRBJ1-1; 8 bases align to TRBD1. After removal of 8 bases from V and 7 bases from J, the junction contained 3 bases not matched to a gene. Germline V gives CDR1 SEHNR, CDR2 FQNEAQ (reference sequence). The CDR3 has 11 residues. CDR3: CASRGQGEAFF. For the CDR3, the DNA is TGTGCCAGCCGAGGACAGGGTGAAGCTTTCTTT.